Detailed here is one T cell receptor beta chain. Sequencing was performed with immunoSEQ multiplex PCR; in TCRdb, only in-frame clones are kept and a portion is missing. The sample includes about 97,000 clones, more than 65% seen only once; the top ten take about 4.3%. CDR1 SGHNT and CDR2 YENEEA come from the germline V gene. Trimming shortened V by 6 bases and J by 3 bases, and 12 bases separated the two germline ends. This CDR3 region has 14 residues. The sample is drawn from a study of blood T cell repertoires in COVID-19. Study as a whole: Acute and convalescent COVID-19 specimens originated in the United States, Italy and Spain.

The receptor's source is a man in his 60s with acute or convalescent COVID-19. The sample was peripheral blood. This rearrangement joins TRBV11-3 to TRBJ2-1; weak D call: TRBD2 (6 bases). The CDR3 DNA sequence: TGTGCCAGCAGTCTCTACGGGGGCTACAATGAGCAGTTCTTC. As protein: CASSLYGGYNEQFF.